This T cell receptor (beta chain) was recorded in a study of identifying expanded T cells in peripheral blood. Profiled with immunoSEQ multiplex PCR; TCRdb holds only in-frame clones, not every one. This table holds some 78,000 clones, 84% found once. Study results and caveats: Technical replicates showed around 1.2 changed clones; approximately 2 weeks around 15; four weeks 19. Variance in clone template counts between approximately 2-week samples significantly increased with total template count across all healthy donors.

Notes on this clone: As yet, its antigen is unknown.

The V gene's germline CDR1 is LNHDA and CDR2 SQIVND (reference sequence). V lost 5 bases, J lost 6 bases, and 5 bases stayed unmatched. CDR3 length: 15 residues. The clonotype originates from a person aged 18 to 75 in good health. The chain has TRBV19 and TRBJ1-5, with 12 bases fitting TRBD1. The sequenced sample was blood. In DNA form, the CDR3 reads TGTGCCAGTAGTTCTGGGACAGGGGGCCGTCAGCCCCAGCATTTT. Translation gives CASSSGTGGRQPQHF.